A single sample gave rise to the 8 T cell receptor beta chains below, sequenced in a study of cytomegalovirus exposure and HLA in healthy donors. Vbeta (60) and Jbeta (13) primers were used in the PCR. Clones were sequenced by immunoSEQ multiplex PCR, and TCRdb holds only the in-frame ones, with some missing. The sample lists some 120,000 clones; over 65% were seen once. The sequencing sample was made of PBMCs. Receptors originate from a woman aged 40 to 50 in good health and CMV-seronegative.

The chain employs TRBV6-1 and TRBJ2-7, with D perhaps TRBD2 (5 bases). In germline, CDR1 is MNHNS, CDR2 SASEGT. Trimming shortened V by 6 bases and J by 0 bases, and 15 bases separated the two germline ends. This CDR3 comprises 15 residues. The CDR3 DNA reads TGTGCCAGCAGGCGCCAACTAGAGGCCTCCTACGAGCAGTACTTC. Translating it yields CASRRQLEASYEQYF.

The J gene is TRBJ1-5, the V gene TRBV28, with D tentatively TRBD1 (5 bases). V was clipped by 5 bases and J by 1 base, with 15 bases between them. The CDR3 consists of 16 residues. Germline values: CDR1 MDHEN, CDR2 SYDVKM. The CDR3 DNA follows: TGTGCCAGCAGTCCGCTCCGGGGGGTAAGCAATCAGCCCCAGCATTTT. Its protein product is CASSPLRGVSNQPQHF. The variable domain in full, completed from reference TRBV28 and TRBJ1-5, reads DVKVTQSSRYLVKRTGEKVFLECVQDMDHENMFWYRQDPGLGLRLIYFSYDVKMKEKGDIPEGYSVSREKKERFSLILESASTNQTSMYLCASSPLRGVSNQPQHFGDGTRLSIL.

The chain has TRBV28 and TRBJ1-5, with 7 bases lining up with TRBD1. The J segment lost 0 bases and the V segment lost 5 bases, leaving 10 bases of the junction unmatched. Germline-derived CDR1 and CDR2 are MDHEN and SYDVKM. This CDR3 has 17 residues. This CDR3 reads CASSRGQAPYSNQPQHF. The CDR3 coding sequence is TGTGCCAGCAGTCGCGGACAGGCCCCGTATAGCAATCAGCCCCAGCATTTT.

The chain has TRBV14 and TRBJ2-1; 10 nucleotides match TRBD2. The CDR3 length is 16 residues. The ends lost 6 bases at V and 1 base at J; junction bases unmatched: 6. Germline loops: CDR1 SGHDN, CDR2 FVKESK. In DNA form, the CDR3 reads TGTGCCAGCAGTCCTACTAGCGGGATTTCCTACAATGAGCAGTTCTTC. Translation gives CASSPTSGISYNEQFF.

The chain couples TRBV2 to TRBJ2-2, with 8 bases fitting TRBD1. CDR1 is SNHLY and CDR2 is FYNNEI in the germline V gene. V shed 7 bases and J 5 bases; nucleotides not matched to a gene: 9. The CDR3 is 15 residues long. The CDR3, as DNA: TGTGCCAGCATACCCGCAGGGGGCTATACCGGGGAGCTGTTTTTT. Translated: CASIPAGGYTGELFF.

The chain carries TRBV9 and TRBJ2-3; TRBD2 aligns across 8 bases. The CDR3 covers 15 residues. Germline CDR1 and CDR2: SGDLS and YYNGEE. V lost 0 bases and J lost 4; bases outside the gene matches: 4. In DNA, the CDR3 is TGTGCCAGCAGCGTAGGCAATAGCGGGGCAGATACGCAGTATTTT. This translates into CASSVGNSGADTQYF.

In this sample, this clone turned up a few times. CDR3 residues: CAIRRDTTYNEQFF. In DNA, the CDR3 is TGTGCCATCAGGAGGGACACAACCTACAATGAGCAGTTCTTC. The chain is built from TRBV10-3 and TRBJ2-1, with D perhaps TRBD1 (6 bases). Trimming took off 6 bases at V and 2 bases at J, with 11 bases between the two ends. The germline gives CDR1 ENHRY, CDR2 SYGVKD. The CDR3 spans 14 residues.

The chain links TRBV2 to TRBJ1-1; D ambiguous. V was pared by 6 bases and J by 4 bases, with 12 bases between. This CDR3 region has 13 residues. Germline V gives CDR1 SNHLY, CDR2 FYNNEI. CDR3 amino acids: CASSYAGSTEAFF. As DNA, the CDR3 is TGTGCCAGCAGCTACGCGGGGAGCACTGAAGCTTTCTTT.